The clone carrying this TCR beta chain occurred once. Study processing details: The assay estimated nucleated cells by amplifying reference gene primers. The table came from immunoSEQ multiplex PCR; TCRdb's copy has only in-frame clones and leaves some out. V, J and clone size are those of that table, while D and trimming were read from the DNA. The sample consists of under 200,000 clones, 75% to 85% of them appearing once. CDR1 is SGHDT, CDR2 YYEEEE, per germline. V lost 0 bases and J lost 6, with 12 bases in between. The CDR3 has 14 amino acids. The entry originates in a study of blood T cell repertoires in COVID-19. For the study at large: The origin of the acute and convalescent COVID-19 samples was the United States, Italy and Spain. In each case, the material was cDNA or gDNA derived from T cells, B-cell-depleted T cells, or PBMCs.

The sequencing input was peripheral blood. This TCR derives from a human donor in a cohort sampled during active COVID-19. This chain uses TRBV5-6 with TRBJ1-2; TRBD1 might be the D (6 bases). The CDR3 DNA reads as TGTGCCAGCAGCTTGGGGGCAGGGGCTAATGGCTACACCTTC. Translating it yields CASSLGAGANGYTF.